These T cell receptor beta chains were read from a single sample in a study of shared clonotypes between healthy human individuals. TCRdb's copy holds only in-frame clones and misses some; the assay was immunoSEQ multiplex PCR. The sample lists more than 2,000,000 clones, over 85% occurring once. The sample consisted of naive CD4+ T cells from PBMCs. These receptors originate from a man younger than 30 in good health. Some clones in this sample may be carry-over from other donors' samples. Each CDR3 is given with its conserved first and last residue. The D gene is left open where the match is weak. Some rows have no size entry. The others give once, few or many, or a class for an expanded clone.

len,abundance,j_gene,v_gene,d_gene,CDR3nt,CDR3aa
14,once,TRBJ2-2,TRBV9,NA,TGTGCCAGCAGCGTGGGGTGGAACACCGGGGAGCTGTTTTTT,CASSVGWNTGELFF
12,once,TRBJ2-7,TRBV29-1,TRBD1,TGCAGCGTAGCACAGGGGGCCTACGAGCAGTACTTC,CSVAQGAYEQYF
15,NA,TRBJ1-2,TRBV9,NA,TGTGCCAGCAGCGAGCGGGACATAGCTAACTATGGCTACACCTTC,CASSERDIANYGYTF
17,NA,TRBJ1-2,TRBV4-1,NA,TGCGCCAGCAGCCAAGATCAAGGGGCCCTTACTAACTATGGCTACACCTTC,CASSQDQGALTNYGYTF
13,NA,TRBJ1-2,TRBV2,NA,TGTGCCAGCAGTGAAGGGATGTTGGATGGCTACACCTTC,CASSEGMLDGYTF
14,NA,TRBJ2-7,TRBV4-1,TRBD1,TGCGCCAGCAGCCGCGGACAGGGAGACTACGAGCAGTACTTC,CASSRGQGDYEQYF
13,NA,TRBJ1-3,TRBV2,NA,TGTGCCAGCATGGCGGACTCTGGAAACACCATATATTTT,CASMADSGNTIYF
14,NA,TRBJ2-1,TRBV5-1,NA,TGCGCCAGCAGCTTGGGTGGTGGGTACAATGAGCAGTTCTTC,CASSLGGGYNEQFF
14,NA,TRBJ2-5,TRBV11-2,TRBD1,TGTGCCAGCAGCGAAGGACAGGGGGGAGAGACCCAGTACTTC,CASSEGQGGETQYF
15,once,TRBJ1-4,TRBV11-2,TRBD1,TGTGCCAGCAGCTCAACAGGGGGCGGCAATGAAAAACTGTTTTTT,CASSSTGGGNEKLFF
13,NA,TRBJ2-3,TRBV19,NA,TGTGCCAGTAGTTCGGGATTCACAGATACGCAGTATTTT,CASSSGFTDTQYF
14,NA,TRBJ2-3,TRBV5-8,NA,TGTGCCAGCAGCTTTTCAGCCTGGACAGATACGCAGTATTTT,CASSFSAWTDTQYF
14,NA,TRBJ1-5,TRBV18,NA,TGTGCCAGCTCACCACAAATCGACAATCAGCCCCAGCATTTT,CASSPQIDNQPQHF
15,few,TRBJ1-2,TRBV6-5,TRBD1,TGTGCCAGCAATTCCCGGGACAGGGACGGCTATGGCTACACCTTC,CASNSRDRDGYGYTF
13,NA,TRBJ2-3,TRBV18,NA,TGTGCCAGCTCACCCGGAGGCTACGATACGCAGTATTTT,CASSPGGYDTQYF
15,NA,TRBJ1-5,TRBV27,TRBD1,TGTGCCAGCAGCCGGGACAGGGGCCTTAATCAGCCCCAGCATTTT,CASSRDRGLNQPQHF
13,few,TRBJ1-1,TRBV29-1,NA,TGCAGCGTGGGGCGGGAGGCGAACACTGAAGCTTTCTTT,CSVGREANTEAFF
16,NA,TRBJ2-3,TRBV27,NA,TGTGCCAGCAGGCCGCTAGCTGGGCAGAGGGGAGATACGCAGTATTTT,CASRPLAGQRGDTQYF
15,NA,TRBJ1-3,TRBV13,NA,TGTGCCAGCAGCTGGGCCCCGGCCCGGGGAAACACCATATATTTT,CASSWAPARGNTIYF
12,once,TRBJ2-1,TRBV7-2,NA,TGTGCCAGCAGCCTGTTCGGGATAGAGCAGTTCTTC,CASSLFGIEQFF
16,NA,TRBJ2-6,TRBV7-8,TRBD1,TGTGCCAGCAGCTTATATCAGGGGGTCGGGGCCAACGTCCTGACTTTC,CASSLYQGVGANVLTF
17,NA,TRBJ2-1,TRBV7-9,TRBD1,TGTGCCAGCAGCTTAGTTGACAGGGGGGGATATTACAATGAGCAGTTCTTC,CASSLVDRGGYYNEQFF
12,NA,TRBJ1-4,TRBV5-1,NA,TGCGCCAGCAGCTTGAGGGGTGAAAAACTGTTTTTT,CASSLRGEKLFF
15,once,TRBJ1-4,TRBV7-2,TRBD1,TGTGCCAGCAGCTTAGGAGGACAGGGAGGGGAAAAACTGTTTTTT,CASSLGGQGGEKLFF
13,NA,TRBJ2-7,TRBV5-1,TRBD1,TGCGCCAGCAGCTTCGACAGGGTCTACGAGCAGTACTTC,CASSFDRVYEQYF
14,NA,TRBJ1-2,TRBV6-5,TRBD1,TGTGCCAGCAGTTACGGGACAGGGTACTATGGCTACACCTTC,CASSYGTGYYGYTF
13,NA,TRBJ2-3,TRBV27,NA,TGTGCCAGCAGAAAACCAGGGGAAGATACGCAGTATTTT,CASRKPGEDTQYF
15,NA,TRBJ2-7,TRBV7-2,TRBD2,TGTGCCAGCAGCTTAGATCGACTAGCGGGAGACGAGCAGTACTTC,CASSLDRLAGDEQYF
16,NA,TRBJ1-5,TRBV7-8,NA,TGTGCCAGCAGCTTAGAGGGGCTAGGGAGAGATCAGCCCCAGCATTTT,CASSLEGLGRDQPQHF
15,NA,TRBJ2-7,TRBV5-6,TRBD1,TGTGCCAGGAACACCGCCGGGACAGGGGCCTACGAGCAGTACTTC,CARNTAGTGAYEQYF
14,NA,TRBJ2-7,TRBV4-1,NA,TGCGCCAGCAGCTCCCCCGGGCAGGGCGGAGAGCAGTACTTC,CASSSPGQGGEQYF
14,NA,TRBJ2-2,TRBV10-2,TRBD2,TGCGCCAGCAGTAGGTGGGAGGGTACCGGGGAGCTGTTTTTT,CASSRWEGTGELFF
14,NA,TRBJ1-6,TRBV4-1,NA,TGCGCCAGCAGCCAAGGGTATCGCTATTCACCCCTCCACTTT,CASSQGYRYSPLHF
14,once,TRBJ2-7,TRBV7-8,NA,TGTGCCAGCAGCTTAGTCCAGCTAGGGGACGAGCAGTACTTC,CASSLVQLGDEQYF
15,once,TRBJ1-4,TRBV5-6,TRBD1,TGTGCCAGCAGCGACGGACAGGGACCCAATGAAAAACTGTTTTTT,CASSDGQGPNEKLFF
14,NA,TRBJ2-2,TRBV30,NA,TGTGCCTGGAGTAAGCCGGGAGTTGACGGGGAGCTGTTTTTT,CAWSKPGVDGELFF
17,NA,TRBJ2-3,TRBV9,TRBD1,TGTGCCAGCAGCGTAGGCGGACAGGGGGCTTACGCAGATACGCAGTATTTT,CASSVGGQGAYADTQYF
15,NA,TRBJ2-2,TRBV19,NA,TGTGCCAGTAGTATGGGAGTAGGCGGCCCCGGGGAGCTGTTTTTT,CASSMGVGGPGELFF
16,NA,TRBJ2-2,TRBV29-1,TRBD2,TGCGGGATCCGGACGGGAGGGTATAATTGGGCCGGGGAGCTGTTTTTT,CGIRTGGYNWAGELFF
14,NA,TRBJ1-5,TRBV10-3,NA,TGTGCCATCAGAGGGACTTCGACAGGTCAGCCCCAGCATTTT,CAIRGTSTGQPQHF
14,NA,TRBJ2-5,TRBV19,TRBD1,TGTGCCAGTGGGGACAGGGGGGGCGGAGAGACCCAGTACTTC,CASGDRGGGETQYF
16,NA,TRBJ1-4,TRBV7-2,TRBD1,TGTGCCAGCAGCTTATTGGGGCAGGGGGCGGAGGAAAAACTGTTTTTT,CASSLLGQGAEEKLFF
14,NA,TRBJ1-5,TRBV15,NA,TGTGCCACCAGCCTCGGGGGTCGCAATCAGCCCCAGCATTTT,CATSLGGRNQPQHF
19,NA,TRBJ2-1,TRBV5-1,TRBD2,TGCGCCAGCAGCTTGGATATGGGACTAGCGGGAGGAGACCCCAATGAGCAGTTCTTC,CASSLDMGLAGGDPNEQFF
14,NA,TRBJ1-3,TRBV6-1,NA,TGTGCCAGCAGTTCTCGGGGGACTGGAAACACCATATATTTT,CASSSRGTGNTIYF
16,NA,TRBJ1-4,TRBV11-1,TRBD1,TGTGCCAGCAGCTTGACAAGGACAGGGCGGAATGAAAAACTGTTTTTT,CASSLTRTGRNEKLFF